The clone carrying this T cell receptor (beta chain) was counted once. The data originate from a study of CD8 T cells in Susac syndrome. Random hexamers were used to reverse transcribe the RNA input (roughly 0.5 to 1 ug). In TCRdb, the immunoSEQ multiplex PCR reads were re-called with MiXCR into one record per CDR3 protein. Among roughly 110,000 distinct CDR3 sequences, roughly 95% were seen once, and the ten largest hold around 0.4%. From germline, CDR1 is SGHNT and CDR2 YYREEE (reference sequence). The CDR3 is 15 residues long. Between the trimmed V and J ends, which lost 0 bases and 7 bases, there was a span of 13 bases.

The receptor was isolated from a human donor with Susac syndrome. This chain joins TRBV5-4 and TRBJ2-2; no definite D call. Source material: CD8+ T cells from PBMCs. This chain's CDR3 is CASSLVGLLDGELFF. The CDR3, as DNA: TGTGCCAGCAGCTTGGTAGGCCTCTTAGACGGGGAGCTGTTTTTT.